The 17 T cell receptor beta chains below were found in one sample sequenced in a study of blood T cell repertoires in COVID-19. TCRdb's table, derived via immunoSEQ multiplex PCR, lists solely in-frame clones and lacks some. This table has about 59,000 clones, over 70% appearing once. The sequenced material came from peripheral blood. These receptors all come from a man in his 60s with acute or convalescent COVID-19.

The CDR3 protein is CATSGDQETQYF. The CDR3 DNA reads as TGTGCCACCAGTGGAGACCAAGAGACCCAGTACTTC. The gene calls are TRBV24-1 and TRBJ2-5; no definite D call. Looked up from germline, CDR1 is KGHDR and CDR2 is SFDVKD. The CDR3 is 12 amino acids. Trimming shortened V by 5 bases and J by 0 bases, and 3 bases separated the two germline ends.

This clone showed up just a few times. V is TRBV6-1 and J is TRBJ2-3, with 11 bases aligning to TRBD2. The CDR3 is 18 amino acids. CDR1 MNHNS and CDR2 SASEGT come from the germline V gene. J was trimmed by 0 bases and V by 2 bases; bases with no gene match: 7. CDR3 nucleotides: TGTGCCAGCAGTGAACTTTTGGGACTAGCGGAGAGCACAGATACGCAGTATTTT. Its translation: CASSELLGLAESTDTQYF.

The chain is built from TRBV30 and TRBJ1-1; 9 bases are a match to TRBD1. This CDR3 is 14 amino acids long. With 2 bases clipped from V and 3 bases from J, the junction kept 4 bases outside the gene matches. Germline V gene lookup returns CDR1 GTSNPN and CDR2 SVGIG (reference sequence). The CDR3 reads CAWSPRQGDTEAFF. CDR3 sequence (DNA): TGTGCCTGGAGTCCACGACAGGGGGACACTGAAGCTTTCTTT. Using reference TRBV30 and TRBJ1-1 for the parts outside the CDR3, the full variable domain is SQTIHQWPATLVQPVGSPLSLECTVEGTSNPNLYWYRQAAGRGLQLLFYSVGIGQISSEVPQNLSASRPQDRQFILSSKKLLLSDSGFYLCAWSPRQGDTEAFFGQGTRLTVV.

The chain has TRBV7-3 and TRBJ2-2; D is ambiguous. The germline gives CDR1 SGHTA, CDR2 FQGTGA. The length of the CDR3 is 13 residues. V dropped 5 bases and J dropped 7 bases, with 11 bases sitting between them. In nucleotides, the CDR3 is TGTGCCAGCAGCACCTCCCAGGTCGGGGAGCTGTTTTTT. As protein: CASSTSQVGELFF.

The chain recombines TRBV9 with TRBJ1-5; a weak D match, TRBD1 (6 bases). Germline V gene sequence: CDR1 SGDLS, CDR2 YYNGEE. The V gene lost 3 bases and the J gene lost 5 bases, with 9 bases spanning the gap. This CDR3 has 13 amino acids. CDR3 DNA: TGTGCCAGCAGCGGGTCAGGGGATCAGCCCCAGCATTTT. It is translated as CASSGSGDQPQHF.

The chain recombines TRBV7-8 with TRBJ1-2, with 7 positions matching TRBD1. This CDR3 contains 15 residues. Germline values: CDR1 SGHVS, CDR2 FQNEAQ. V gave up 2 bases and J gave up 6 bases; unmatched junction bases: 9. The CDR3 spells CASSLQPGGRDGYTF. In DNA, the CDR3 is TGTGCCAGCAGCTTACAGCCAGGGGGACGAGATGGCTACACCTTC.

This chain uses TRBV7-9 with TRBJ2-7, with 8 bases matching TRBD2. Germline CDR1 and CDR2: SEHNR and FQNEAQ (reference sequence). J was trimmed by 3 bases and V by 3 bases; bases with no gene match: 7. This CDR3 comprises 15 residues. CDR3 bases: TGTGCCAGCAGCTTCGGCAGTAGCGGGGACTACGAGCAGTACTTC. This codes for CASSFGSSGDYEQYF.

This chain links TRBV19 with TRBJ2-3; D may be TRBD1 (5 bases). The CDR3 extends over 16 amino acids. The ends were cut back, 4 bases at V and 5 bases at J, with 19 bases in the middle. The germline V gene has CDR1 LNHDA and CDR2 SQIVND (reference sequence). CDR3 loop: CASSNFGRAEEDTQYF. CDR3 in DNA: TGTGCCAGTAGTAATTTCGGCAGGGCAGAGGAAGATACGCAGTATTTT.

This chain connects TRBV2 to TRBJ1-1; TRBD1 aligns across 9 bases. The CDR3 covers 13 residues. The junction had 1 base not matched to a gene; V was cut back by 3 bases and J by 5 bases. Germline CDR1 reads SNHLY; CDR2 reads FYNNEI. The CDR3 region has the DNA TGTGCCAGCAGTGAGGGGACAGGGACTGAAGCTTTCTTT. Encoded protein: CASSEGTGTEAFF.

This chain uses TRBV2 with TRBJ1-6, with a weak D call TRBD1 (5 bases). The CDR3 spans 12 residues. Germline V gives CDR1 SNHLY, CDR2 FYNNEI. V gave up 6 bases and J gave up 11 bases, with 11 bases separating them. The DNA of the CDR3 is TGTGCCAGCAGAGTAGAGACAGCACCCCTCCACTTT. Its protein is CASRVETAPLHF. Full variable domain (remainder filled in from reference TRBV2 and TRBJ1-6): EPEVTQTPSHQVTQMGQEVILRCVPISNHLYFYWYRQILGQKVEFLVSFYNNEISEKSEIFDDQFSVERPDGSNFTLKIRSTKLEDSAMYFCASRVETAPLHFGNGTRLTVT.

V and J are TRBV5-1 and TRBJ1-4; 10 bases map to TRBD1. The CDR3 is made up of 16 amino acids. The J segment lost 11 bases and the V segment lost 0 bases, leaving 10 bases of the junction unmatched. Germline assignment: CDR1 SGHRS and CDR2 YFSETQ. The CDR3 DNA follows: TGCGCCAGCAGCTTGGATCCCGGGACAGGGGTCGGGAAACTGTTTTTT. This sequence encodes CASSLDPGTGVGKLFF.

This sequence joins TRBV7-3 and TRBJ1-5; 7 nucleotides agree with TRBD1. In germline, CDR1 is SGHTA, CDR2 FQGTGA. V dropped 5 bases and J dropped 0; count of bases not matched to a gene: 7. CDR3 size: 16 residues. CDR3 nucleotides: TGTGCCAGCAGCGGGGGACAGCTGGGTAGCAATCAGCCCCAGCATTTT. Amino acid sequence: CASSGGQLGSNQPQHF.

The V and J genes are TRBV9 and TRBJ2-1; D is perhaps TRBD2 (6 bases). Germline-derived CDR1 and CDR2 are SGDLS and YYNGEE. The CDR3 is 15 residues long. Trimming took off 4 bases at V and 8 bases at J, with 19 bases between the two ends. As DNA, the CDR3 is TGTGCCAGCAGCCCCCGGCACGGGAGTCAGGATGAGCAGTTCTTC. It is translated as CASSPRHGSQDEQFF.

The chain carries TRBV11-2 and TRBJ2-3; TRBD1 is a possible D gene (5 bases). Trimming left V 1 base short and J 5 bases short, with 19 bases between. The germline gives CDR1 SGHAT, CDR2 FQNNGV. The CDR3 has 17 amino acids. The DNA for the CDR3 is TGTGCCAGCAGCTTAGGATGGGGCCGTTCTTCGGGAGATACGCAGTATTTT. It is translated as CASSLGWGRSSGDTQYF.

This chain joins TRBV6-5 and TRBJ1-1, with D perhaps matching TRBD1 (6 bases). Germline V gene lookup returns CDR1 MNHEY and CDR2 SVGAGI. The V gene lost 0 bases and the J gene lost 5 bases, with 7 bases spanning the gap. The CDR3 extends over 13 amino acids. The CDR3 region is CASSYSRGTEAFF. CDR3 coding DNA: TGTGCCAGCAGTTACTCGAGGGGGACTGAAGCTTTCTTT.

The chain employs TRBV19 and TRBJ1-2, with no clear D. This CDR3 region has 12 residues. Looked up from germline, CDR1 is LNHDA and CDR2 is SQIVND (reference sequence). Trimming left V 6 bases short and J 4 bases short, with 9 bases between. The CDR3 loop is CASSSTPYGYTF. The DNA of the CDR3 is TGTGCCAGTAGCTCAACACCCTATGGCTACACCTTC.

The V gene is TRBV6-5, the J gene TRBJ1-2, with a weak D call TRBD1 (5 bases). V lost 5 bases and J 5 bases, leaving 15 bases between the germline ends. The CDR3 has 14 amino acids. From germline, CDR1 is MNHEY and CDR2 SVGAGI. The CDR3 sequence: CASSIGGTVYGYTF. In DNA form, the CDR3 reads TGTGCCAGCAGTATCGGGGGGACCGTATATGGCTACACCTTC.